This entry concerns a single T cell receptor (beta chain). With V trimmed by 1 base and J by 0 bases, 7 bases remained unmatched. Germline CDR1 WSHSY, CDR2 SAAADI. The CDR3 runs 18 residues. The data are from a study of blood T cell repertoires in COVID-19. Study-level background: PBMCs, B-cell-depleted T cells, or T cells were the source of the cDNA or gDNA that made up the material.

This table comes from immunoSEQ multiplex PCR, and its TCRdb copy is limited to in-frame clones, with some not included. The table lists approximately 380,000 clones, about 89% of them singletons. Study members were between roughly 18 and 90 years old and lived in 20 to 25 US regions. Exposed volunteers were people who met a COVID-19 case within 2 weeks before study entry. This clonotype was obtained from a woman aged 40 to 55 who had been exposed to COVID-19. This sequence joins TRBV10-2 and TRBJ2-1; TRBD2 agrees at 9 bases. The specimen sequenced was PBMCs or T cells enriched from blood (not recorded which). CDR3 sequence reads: CASSEWPSGTSSYNEQFF. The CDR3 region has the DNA TGCGCCAGCAGTGAGTGGCCTAGCGGGACCTCCTCCTACAATGAGCAGTTCTTC.